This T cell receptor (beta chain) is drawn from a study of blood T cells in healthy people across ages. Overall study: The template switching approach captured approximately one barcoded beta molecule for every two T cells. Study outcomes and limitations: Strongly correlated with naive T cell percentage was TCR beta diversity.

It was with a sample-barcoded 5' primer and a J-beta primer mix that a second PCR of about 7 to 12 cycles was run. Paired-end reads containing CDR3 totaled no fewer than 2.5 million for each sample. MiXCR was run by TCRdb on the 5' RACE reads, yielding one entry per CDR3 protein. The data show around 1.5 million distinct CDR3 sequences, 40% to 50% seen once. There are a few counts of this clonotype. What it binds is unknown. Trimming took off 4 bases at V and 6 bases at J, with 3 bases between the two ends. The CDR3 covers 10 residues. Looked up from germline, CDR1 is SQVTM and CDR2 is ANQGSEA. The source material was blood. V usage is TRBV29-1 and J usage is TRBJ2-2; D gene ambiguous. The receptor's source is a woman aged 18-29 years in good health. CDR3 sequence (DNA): TGCAGCGTTGCGTCCGGGGAGCTGTTTTTT. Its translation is CSVASGELFF.